The entry that follows covers one T cell receptor (beta chain) sequence. The target antigen is unknown. Researchers took RNA transcripts and amplified TCR beta CDR3 regions from them. The authors performed first-round RT-PCR with HTBI primers and then a second-round multiplex PCR. MiXCR, run by TCRdb on the multiplex PCR reads, gives a single entry per CDR3 protein. The repertoire includes about 1.2 million distinct CDR3 sequences, about 38% of them detected once, and 11% sits in the top ten. This sample is part of a study of Graves' ophthalmopathy and Graves' hyperthyroidism. Whole-study context: A follow-up of 18 months without ophthalmopathy meant that hyperthyroidism was stable. General study results and limits: Its predictions of ophthalmopathy progression gave the model over 65% sensitivity and 72.22% specificity.

Each hyperthyroidism patient was newly diagnosed, with under 2 months' duration, and aged 18 to 65. The source material was peripheral blood or thyroid tissue (not recorded which). The source of this sequence is an adult man with Graves' hyperthyroidism.

CDR3 sequence: CASSQANRGREAQYF. CDR3 sequence (DNA): TGTGCCAGTAGTCAAGCCAACAGGGGGCGGGAGGCCCAGTACTTC. The chain links TRBV19 to TRBJ2-5; D possibly corresponds to TRBD1 (9 bases). The ends were cut back, 5 bases at V and 9 bases at J, with 22 bases in the middle. The germline CDR1 and CDR2 sequences are LNHDA and SQIVND (reference sequence). CDR3 length: 15 amino acids.